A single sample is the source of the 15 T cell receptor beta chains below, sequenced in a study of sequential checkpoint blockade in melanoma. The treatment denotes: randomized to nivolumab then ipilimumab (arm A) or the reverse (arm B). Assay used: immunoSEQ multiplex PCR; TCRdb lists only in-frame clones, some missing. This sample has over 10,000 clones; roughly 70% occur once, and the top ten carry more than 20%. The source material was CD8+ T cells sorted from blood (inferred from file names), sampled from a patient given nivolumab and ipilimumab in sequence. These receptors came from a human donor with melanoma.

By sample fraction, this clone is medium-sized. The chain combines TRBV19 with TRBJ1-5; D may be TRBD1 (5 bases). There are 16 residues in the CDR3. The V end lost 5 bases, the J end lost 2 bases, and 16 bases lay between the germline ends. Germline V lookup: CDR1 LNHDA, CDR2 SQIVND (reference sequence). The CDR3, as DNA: TGTGCCAGTAGTTCGCGGGACGGCGGGGGCAATCAGCCCCAGCATTTT. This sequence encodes CASSSRDGGGNQPQHF. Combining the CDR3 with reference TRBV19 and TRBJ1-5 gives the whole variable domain DGGITQSPKYLFRKEGQNVTLSCEQNLNHDAMYWYRQDPGQGLRLIYYSQIVNDFQKGDIAEGYSVSREKKESFPLTVTSAQKNPTAFYLCASSSRDGGGNQPQHFGDGTRLSIL.

CDR3 amino acids: CASSLNGKDTQYF. The DNA of the CDR3 is TGTGCCAGCAGCTTGAACGGGAAAGATACGCAGTATTTT. The chain employs TRBV7-9 and TRBJ2-3; D perhaps matches TRBD2 (5 bases). V lost 3 bases and J lost 5, with 9 bases in between. Germline CDR1 reads SEHNR; CDR2 reads FQNEAQ (reference sequence). The CDR3 consists of 13 residues.

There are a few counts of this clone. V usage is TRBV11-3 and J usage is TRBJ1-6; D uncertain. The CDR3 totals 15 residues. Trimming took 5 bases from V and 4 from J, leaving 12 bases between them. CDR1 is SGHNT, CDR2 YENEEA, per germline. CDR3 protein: CASSQERAYNSPLHF. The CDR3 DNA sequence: TGTGCCAGCAGCCAGGAGAGGGCTTATAATTCACCCCTCCACTTT.

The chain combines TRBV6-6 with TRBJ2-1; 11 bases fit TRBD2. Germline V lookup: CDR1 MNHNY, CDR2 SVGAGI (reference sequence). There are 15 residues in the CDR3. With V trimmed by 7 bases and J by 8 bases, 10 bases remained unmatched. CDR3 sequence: CASTDRGTSGDEQFF. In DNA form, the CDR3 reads TGTGCCAGCACCGATAGGGGGACTAGCGGCGATGAGCAGTTCTTC.

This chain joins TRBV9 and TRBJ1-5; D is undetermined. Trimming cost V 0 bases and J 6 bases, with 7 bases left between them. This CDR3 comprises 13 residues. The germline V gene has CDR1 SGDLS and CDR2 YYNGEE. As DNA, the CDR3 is TGTGCCAGCAGCGTAGCACCCGGTCAGCCCCAGCATTTT. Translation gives CASSVAPGQPQHF.

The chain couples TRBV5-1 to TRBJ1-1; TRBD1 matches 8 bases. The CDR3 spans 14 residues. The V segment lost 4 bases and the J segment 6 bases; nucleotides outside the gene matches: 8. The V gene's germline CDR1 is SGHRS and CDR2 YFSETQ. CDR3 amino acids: CASSQHGTGPEAFF. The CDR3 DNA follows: TGCGCCAGCAGCCAACACGGGACAGGTCCTGAAGCTTTCTTT.

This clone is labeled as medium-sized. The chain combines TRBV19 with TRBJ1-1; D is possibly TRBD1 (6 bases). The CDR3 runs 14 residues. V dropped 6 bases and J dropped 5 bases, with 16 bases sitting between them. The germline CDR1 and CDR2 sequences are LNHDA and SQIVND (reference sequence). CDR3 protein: CASSPGHQTTEAFF. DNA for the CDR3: TGTGCCAGTAGCCCGGGACACCAAACGACTGAAGCTTTCTTT.

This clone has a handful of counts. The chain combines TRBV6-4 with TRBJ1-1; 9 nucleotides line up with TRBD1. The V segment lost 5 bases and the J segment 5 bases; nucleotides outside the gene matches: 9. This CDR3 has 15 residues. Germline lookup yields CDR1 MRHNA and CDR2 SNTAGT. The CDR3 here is CASSLTGGTGTEAFF. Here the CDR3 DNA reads TGTGCCAGCAGTCTAACAGGGGGCACAGGAACTGAAGCTTTCTTT.

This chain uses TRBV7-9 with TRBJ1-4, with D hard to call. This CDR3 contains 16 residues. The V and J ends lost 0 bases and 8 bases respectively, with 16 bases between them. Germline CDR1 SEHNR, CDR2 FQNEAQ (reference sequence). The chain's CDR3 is CASSLAGVGWYEKLFF. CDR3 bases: TGTGCCAGCAGCTTAGCCGGGGTAGGCTGGTACGAAAAACTGTTTTTT.

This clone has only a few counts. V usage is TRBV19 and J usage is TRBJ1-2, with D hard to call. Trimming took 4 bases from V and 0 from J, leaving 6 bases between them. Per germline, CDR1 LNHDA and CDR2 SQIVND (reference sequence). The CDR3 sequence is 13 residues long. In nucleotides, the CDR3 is TGTGCCAGTAGTACCCCCGCTAACTATGGCTACACCTTC. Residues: CASSTPANYGYTF.

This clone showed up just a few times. The CDR3 nucleotides read TGTGCCAGTAGCTTATTTACCGGACAGGGAAATCAGCATTTT. Its protein is CASSLFTGQGNQHF. This rearrangement joins TRBV19 to TRBJ1-5, with TRBD1 identical over 8 bases. This CDR3 contains 14 residues. J was trimmed by 13 bases and V by 6 bases; bases with no gene match: 14. CDR1 is LNHDA and CDR2 is SQIVND in the germline V gene (reference sequence).

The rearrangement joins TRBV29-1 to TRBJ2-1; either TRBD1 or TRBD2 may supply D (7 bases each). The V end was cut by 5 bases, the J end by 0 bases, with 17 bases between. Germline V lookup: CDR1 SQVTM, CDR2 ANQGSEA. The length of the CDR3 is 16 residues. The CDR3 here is CSVQGGERGSYNEQFF. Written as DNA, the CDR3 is TGCAGCGTTCAAGGGGGCGAGCGGGGCTCCTACAATGAGCAGTTCTTC.

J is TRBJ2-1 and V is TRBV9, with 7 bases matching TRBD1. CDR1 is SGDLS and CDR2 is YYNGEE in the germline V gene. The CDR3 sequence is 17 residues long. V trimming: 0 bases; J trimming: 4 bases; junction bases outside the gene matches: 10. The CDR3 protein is CASSVGGSTGPYNEQFF. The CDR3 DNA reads TGTGCCAGCAGCGTAGGGGGGTCGACAGGGCCTTACAATGAGCAGTTCTTC.

The DNA of the CDR3 is TGTGCCAGCTCGGGACAGGGGGTAGATGAGCAGTTCTTC. Translating gives CASSGQGVDEQFF. The chain couples TRBV7-9 to TRBJ2-1; 11 bases match TRBD1. This CDR3 region has 13 residues. J was trimmed by 8 bases and V by 8 bases; bases with no gene match: 5. Germline CDR1 SEHNR, CDR2 FQNEAQ (reference sequence).

The CDR3 sequence is CASSYSIWQRYEQYF. DNA for the CDR3: TGTGCCAGCAGTTACTCGATCTGGCAAAGATACGAGCAGTACTTC. The V gene is TRBV6-8, the J gene TRBJ2-7; D ambiguous. The CDR3 covers 15 residues. Trimming took off 0 bases at V and 4 bases at J, with 13 bases between the two ends. Germline V gene data show CDR1 as MNHGY and CDR2 as SAAAGT.